This TCR beta chain was identified in a study of lymphopenia after photon versus proton radiotherapy. Using immunoSEQ multiplex PCR, the repertoire was profiled, and TCRdb retains in-frame clones only, with some absent. The sample contains some 16,000 clones, 84% of which appear only once. The CDR3 runs to 13 residues. V lost 4 bases and J lost 11, with 18 bases in between. The V gene's germline CDR1 is SGHAT and CDR2 FQNNGV. Source: peripheral blood, taken from a patient treated with proton-based radiotherapy. The chain couples TRBV11-2 to TRBJ2-7; D may be TRBD2 (6 bases). The sequence was collected from an older man with pancreatic cancer. The CDR3 loop reads CASSSTRDLKKYF. The CDR3 region has the DNA TGTGCCAGCAGCTCAACCCGGGACTTAAAAAAGTACTTC. Complete variable domain (other parts from reference TRBV11-2 and TRBJ2-7): EAGVAQSPRYKIIEKRQSVAFWCNPISGHATLYWYQQILGQGPKLLIQFQNNGVVDDSQLPKDRFSAERLKGVDSTLKIQPAKLEDSAVYLCASSSTRDLKKYFGPGTRLTVT.